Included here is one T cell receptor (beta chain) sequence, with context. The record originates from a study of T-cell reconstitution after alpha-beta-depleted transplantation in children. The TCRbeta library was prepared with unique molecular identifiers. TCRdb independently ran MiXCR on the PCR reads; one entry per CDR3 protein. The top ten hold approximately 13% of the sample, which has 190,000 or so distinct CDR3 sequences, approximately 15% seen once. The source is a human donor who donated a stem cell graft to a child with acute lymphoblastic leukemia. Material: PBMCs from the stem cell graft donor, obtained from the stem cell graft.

CDR3 protein: CASSLTLPAGGDGYTF. CDR3 nucleotide sequence: TGTGCCAGCAGCTTAACCCTCCCCGCAGGGGGCGATGGCTACACCTTC. J is TRBJ1-2 and V is TRBV7-9, with 8 bases aligning to TRBD1. Germline lookup yields CDR1 SEHNR and CDR2 FQNEAQ (reference sequence). The CDR3 is made up of 16 amino acids. Trimming cost V 2 bases and J 6 bases; bases outside gene matches: 11. The complete variable domain, with remaining parts taken from reference TRBV7-9 and TRBJ1-2, reads DTGVSQNPRHKITKRGQNVTFRCDPISEHNRLYWYRQTLGQGPEFLTYFQNEAQLEKSRLLSDRFSAERPKGSFSTLEIQRTEQGDSAMYLCASSLTLPAGGDGYTFGSGTRLTVV.